This section outlines one T cell receptor (beta chain) sequence together with its context. Its antigen is unknown. The data originate from a study of T cells in Graves' hyperthyroidism and ophthalmopathy. Across the study: Any treatment followed the collection of peripheral blood at initial diagnosis. Study-level findings and limits: Model predictions of ophthalmopathy came a median around 6.5 months before onset.

Exclusions: uncontrolled infection, other autoimmune disease, pregnancy, lactation. TCR beta CDR3 regions were amplified from RNA transcripts. First-round RT-PCR targeting the TCR CDR3 was performed with the HTBI primer set. TCRdb re-called the multiplex PCR reads through MiXCR, storing one row per CDR3 protein. The repertoire includes roughly 640,000 distinct CDR3 sequences, more than 15% of them detected once, and under 3.5% sits in the top ten. The sequencing input was blood. The sequence was collected from a woman aged 40-49 years with Graves' ophthalmopathy.

This chain's CDR3 is CASSAGTGALYTGELFF. CDR3 sequence (DNA): TGTGCCAGCAGCGCCGGGACAGGGGCTCTTTACACCGGGGAGCTGTTTTTT. J is TRBJ2-2 and V is TRBV7-2; 10 nucleotides line up with TRBD1. The CDR3 has 17 amino acids. The ends lost 5 bases at V and 3 bases at J; junction bases unmatched: 9. Germline loops: CDR1 SGHTA, CDR2 FQGNSA.